This passage covers 29 T cell receptor beta chains from one sample sequenced in a study of tumor-infiltrating lymphocytes in primary liver carcinoma. Blood RNA originated from unsorted whole blood, with germline DNA additionally extracted. Using a constant-region primer together with ProtoScript II reverse transcriptase, TCR beta cDNA was made from roughly 520 ng of total RNA. Library construction for TCR beta comprised three nested multiplex PCR rounds performed with slightly modified ARM-PCR. Forward primers for TRBV1-TRBV30 and a C-beta reverse primer served the first two PCR rounds, at roughly 10 cycles each. TCRdb ran MiXCR on the multiplex PCR reads and lists one entry per CDR3 protein. The profile shows about 300,000 distinct CDR3 sequences, 65% of them singletons. Material: peripheral blood. The receptors derive from a man aged 40-49 years with primary liver carcinoma and hepatitis B virus infection.

There are many counts of this clonotype. J is TRBJ1-1 and V is TRBV6-5, with D uncertain. Per the germline V gene, CDR1 is MNHEY and CDR2 is SVGAGI. The V end was cut by 6 bases, the J end by 4 bases, with 18 bases between. This CDR3 is 15 amino acids long. The CDR3 loop reads CASRLDRRGGTEAFF. CDR3 DNA: TGTGCCAGCAGATTGGACCGACGAGGTGGCACTGAAGCTTTCTTT.

The rearrangement links TRBV7-2 to TRBJ1-6, with D hard to call. V was trimmed by 5 bases and J by 6 bases, leaving 11 bases between them. CDR3 length: 14 amino acids. Germline CDR1 is SGHTA and CDR2 is FQGNSA. The CDR3, as DNA: TGTGCCAGCAGCCAACAGCTTGCTAATTCACCCCTCCACTTT. Its translation is CASSQQLANSPLHF. Together with reference TRBV7-2 and TRBJ1-6, the CDR3 gives the full variable domain: GAGVSQSPSNKVTEKGKDVELRCDPISGHTALYWYRQSLGQGLEFLIYFQGNSAPDKSGLPSDRFSAERTGGSVSTLTIQRTQQEDSAVYLCASSQQLANSPLHFGNGTRLTVT.

Points on this clonotype: One junction end disagrees with the germline gene, perhaps due to a read error. V and J are TRBV4-2 and TRBJ2-7, with 7 bases identical to TRBD2. In germline, CDR1 is LGHNA, CDR2 YNFKEQ. CDR3 length: 16 amino acids. The CDR3 sequence is CASNQDEGGNSYEQYF. The DNA for the CDR3 is TGTGCCAGCAACCAAGACGAGGGAGGGAACTCCTACGAGCAGTACTTC.

About this clonotype: The CDR3 does not end in the conserved phenylalanine or tryptophan, so this is likely a read error. The chain combines TRBV12-3 or TRBV12-4 with TRBJ2-1; unclear D gene. The CDR3 runs 14 residues. V was cut by 5 bases and J by 9 bases, with 17 bases left in between. CDR3 sequence reads: CASSETGSSPEQFL. In DNA, the CDR3 is TGTGCCAGCAGTGAGACTGGTTCTTCACCTGAGCAGTTCTTA.

This rearrangement joins TRBV14 to TRBJ2-1; 8 bases fit TRBD2. J was trimmed by 6 bases and V by 6 bases; bases with no gene match: 13. Germline values: CDR1 SGHDN, CDR2 FVKESK. CDR3 size: 16 residues. CDR3: CASSTVAGWVSNEQFF. As DNA, the CDR3 is TGTGCCAGCAGTACCGTAGCGGGATGGGTAAGCAATGAGCAGTTCTTC. Supplemented by reference TRBV14 and TRBJ2-1, the full variable domain reads EAGVTQFPSHSVIEKGQTVTLRCDPISGHDNLYWYRRVMGKEIKFLLHFVKESKQDESGMPNNRFLAERTGGTYSTLKVQPAELEDSGVYFCASSTVAGWVSNEQFFGPGTRLTVL.

Comment on this clonotype: Here the CDR3 omits its conserved ending phenylalanine or tryptophan, so a read error is the likely source. This chain connects TRBV29-1 to TRBJ2-2; 8 nucleotides align to TRBD1. The germline gives CDR1 SQVTM, CDR2 ANQGSEA. V shed 7 bases, J shed 10 bases, and the junction held 8 bases outside the gene matches. This CDR3 spans 12 amino acids. The CDR3 loop is CSASTGVEELFL. CDR3 coding DNA: TGCAGCGCCTCGACAGGGGTGGAGGAGCTGTTTCTT.

As regards this clonotype: The junction shows a germline mismatch at one end, possibly a read error. The chain recombines TRBV6-1 with TRBJ2-6; D might be TRBD1 or TRBD2, each matching 5 bases. This CDR3 is 14 amino acids long. Germline assignment: CDR1 MNHNS and CDR2 SASEGT. The CDR3 coding sequence is TGTGCCAGCAGGGGGGATACTAGGGCCAGCGTCCTGACTTTC. Translating it yields CASRGDTRASVLTF.

This clonotype was detected many times. This chain links TRBV6-1 with TRBJ2-2, with D perhaps TRBD1 (5 bases). CDR1 and CDR2 (germline): MNHNS, SASEGT. Trimming removed 3 bases at V and 4 bases at J, with 6 bases between. The CDR3 runs 13 residues. CDR3 in DNA: TGTGCCAGCAGTGACGACAGCACCGGGGAGCTGTTTTTT. Amino acids: CASSDDSTGELFF.

As concerns this clonotype: The CDR3 does not end in the conserved phenylalanine or tryptophan, so this is likely a read error. This chain joins TRBV4-2 and TRBJ2-5, with D possibly matching TRBD2 (5 bases). In germline, CDR1 is LGHNA, CDR2 YNFKEQ. CDR3 length: 16 residues. CDR3 DNA sequence: TGTGTCAGCAGCCAAGATGATCATAGCGATTTGGAGACCCAGTACTTA. It is translated as CVSSQDDHSDLETQYL.

Turning to this clonotype: The junction does not match germline at one end; this may be a read error. This sequence joins TRBV6-1 and TRBJ2-7; D is unresolved. Germline V lookup: CDR1 MNHNS, CDR2 SASEGT. The CDR3 has 11 amino acids. CDR3 DNA: TGTACCAGCACCAGAGACTACGAGCAGTACTTC. Translated, it gives CTSTRDYEQYF.

This clonotype was detected only a few times. The chain is built from TRBV6-1 and TRBJ2-3; TRBD1 agrees at 7 bases. V lost 2 bases, J lost 2 bases, and 13 bases stayed unmatched. In germline, CDR1 is MNHNS, CDR2 SASEGT. The CDR3 spans 18 residues. CDR3 sequence: CASSEQGEGQPITDTQYF. The CDR3 DNA reads TGTGCCAGCAGTGAACAGGGGGAAGGTCAACCAATCACAGATACGCAGTATTTT.

Note on this clonotype: A much larger clone lies a single base off, so this may be a read error. The chain carries TRBV11-2 and TRBJ2-5, with TRBD2 matching over 9 bases. The CDR3 contains 14 residues. In germline, CDR1 is SGHAT, CDR2 FQNNGV. The CDR3 DNA reads as TGTGCCAGCAGCTTAGTCGGCGGGGGGGAGACCCAGTGCTTC. Encoded protein: CASSLVGGGETQCF.

With regard to this clonotype: A much larger clone lies one base from this, so it may be a read error. The chain joins TRBV5-4 to TRBJ2-1; 8 bases match TRBD2. The CDR3 runs 14 residues. CDR1 and CDR2 (germline): SGHNT, YYREEE (reference sequence). CDR3 in amino acids: CASSPSGGQDEQSF. DNA for the CDR3: TGTGCCAGCAGCCCCTCGGGGGGGCAGGATGAGCAGTCCTTC.

The J gene is TRBJ2-5, the V gene TRBV20-1, with unresolved D. Between the trimmed V and J ends, which lost 4 bases and 2 bases, there was a span of 11 bases. Germline CDR1 is DFQATT and CDR2 is SNEGSKA (reference sequence). This CDR3 has 13 amino acids. For the CDR3, the DNA is TGCAGTGCTAATGACCGGGTGCAAGAGACCCAGTACTTC. It is translated as CSANDRVQETQYF.

This clonotype was counted once. This rearrangement joins TRBV7-9 to TRBJ2-4; 7 positions match TRBD2. The CDR3 sequence is 15 residues long. V gave up 3 bases and J gave up 1 base; unmatched junction bases: 3. Germline-derived CDR1 and CDR2 are SEHNR and FQNEAQ (reference sequence). The CDR3 region has the DNA TGTGCCAGCAGCTTGGCGGGAGCGGCCAAAAACATTCAGTACTTC. It is translated as CASSLAGAAKNIQYF.

Remarks on this clonotype: A much larger clonotype is one base distant, so this may be a read error. The CDR3 does not close with the conserved phenylalanine or tryptophan, likely indicating a read error. The chain uses TRBV6-5 and TRBJ1-1, with no clear D. Germline CDR1 is MNHEY and CDR2 is SVGAGI. CDR3 size: 14 residues. V was shortened by 4 bases and J by 0 bases, with 9 bases between the two germline ends. The CDR3 spells CASSSPAMNTEAFY. CDR3 DNA: TGTGCCAGCAGTTCCCCCGCGATGAACACTGAAGCTTTCTAT.

This clonotype has ten or more counts. This sequence joins TRBV6-1 and TRBJ1-5, with TRBD1 as a possible D gene (6 bases). Trimming took off 1 base at V and 3 bases at J, with 13 bases between the two ends. CDR3 length: 16 amino acids. Germline loops: CDR1 MNHNS, CDR2 SASEGT. Here the CDR3 reads CASSEGLRGINQPQHF. Here the CDR3 DNA reads TGTGCCAGCAGTGAAGGTCTGAGGGGGATCAATCAGCCCCAGCATTTT.

In the case of this clonotype: A clone one base away is much larger, so this may be a read error. This chain connects TRBV7-8 to TRBJ2-1, with 8 bases fitting TRBD2. This CDR3 is 15 amino acids long. With 1 base clipped from V and 9 bases from J, the junction kept 8 bases outside the gene matches. Germline loops: CDR1 SGHVS, CDR2 FQNEAQ. As DNA, the CDR3 is TGTGCCAGCAGCTTAGAATCACTAGCGGACCCTGAGCAGTTCTTC. It specifies CASSLESLADPEQFF.

Points on this clonotype: This is likely a read error, given that the CDR3 carries no conserved phenylalanine or tryptophan at its end. This sequence joins TRBV4-2 and TRBJ2-3; D not certain. V was pared by 2 bases and J by 2 bases, with 14 bases between. CDR1 and CDR2 (germline): LGHNA, YNFKEQ. The CDR3 length is 16 residues. In DNA form, the CDR3 reads TGTGCCAGCAGCCAACCGCGGAGAGATTACACAGATACGCAGTATTTG. The encoded protein is CASSQPRRDYTDTQYL.

There are many counts of this clonotype. The V call is TRBV11-2, the J call TRBJ2-7, with D uncertain. This CDR3 comprises 16 residues. Trimming stripped 0 bases from V and 2 bases from J, with 14 bases between. Germline CDR1 is SGHAT and CDR2 is FQNNGV. The CDR3 region is CASSLDPPPLPYEQYF. The CDR3 DNA sequence: TGTGCCAGCAGCTTAGATCCCCCCCCTTTGCCCTACGAGCAGTACTTC. Supplemented by reference TRBV11-2 and TRBJ2-7, the full variable domain reads EAGVAQSPRYKIIEKRQSVAFWCNPISGHATLYWYQQILGQGPKLLIQFQNNGVVDDSQLPKDRFSAERLKGVDSTLKIQPAKLEDSAVYLCASSLDPPPLPYEQYFGPGTRLTVT.

This clonotype was seen ten or more times. The chain joins TRBV4-3 to TRBJ2-7, with 7 bases aligning to TRBD1. The junction had 6 bases not matched to a gene; V was cut back by 0 bases and J by 1 base. The CDR3 has 16 amino acids. CDR1 is LGHNA, CDR2 YSLEER, per germline. The CDR3 nucleotides are TGCGCCAGCAGCCAAGAATTTTCCAGGGGGTCCTACGAGCAGTACTTC. Encoded protein: CASSQEFSRGSYEQYF.

As regards this clonotype: A junction boundary mismatches the germline segment, possibly from a read error. The chain carries TRBV6-2 or TRBV6-3 and TRBJ2-7; no reliable D call. This CDR3 contains 14 residues. The germline V gene has CDR1 MNHEY and CDR2 SVGEGT. The CDR3 bases are TGTCCCAGCAGCCGTGACTCAAGCAGCTACGAGCAGTACTTC. As protein: CPSSRDSSSYEQYF.

This clonotype was detected many times. This CDR3 is CASSLFTGGNEQFF. The DNA of the CDR3 is TGTGCCAGCAGCTTATTTACAGGTGGGAATGAGCAGTTCTTC. The chain is built from TRBV11-1 and TRBJ2-1; weak D call: TRBD1 (5 bases). The CDR3 is 14 residues long. Trimming shortened V by 2 bases and J by 7 bases, and 12 bases separated the two germline ends. The germline V gene encodes CDR1 SGHAT and CDR2 FQDESV (reference sequence).

This clonotype was seen at least ten times. The genes are TRBV6-2 or TRBV6-3 and TRBJ2-1; 13 positions match TRBD2. J gave up 9 bases and V 4 bases, and 0 bases lay outside the gene matches. The CDR3 sequence is 13 residues long. The germline CDR1 and CDR2 sequences are MNHEY and SVGEGT. Here the CDR3 DNA reads TGTGCCAGCAGTTGGACTAGCGGGAGTGAGCAGTTCTTC. Translated, it gives CASSWTSGSEQFF.

The CDR3 reads CAISDTPLGYTF. The CDR3 region has the DNA TGTGCCATCAGTGATACTCCTCTTGGCTACACCTTC. This chain connects TRBV10-3 to TRBJ1-2; D gene unclear. The CDR3 runs 12 residues. V shed 3 bases and J shed 7 bases, with 9 bases lying between them. Germline assignment: CDR1 ENHRY and CDR2 SYGVKD.

This clonotype showed up just a few times. A read error may be the cause here, since a much bigger clone is one base away. V and J are TRBV6-6 and TRBJ2-7; 7 nucleotides match TRBD2. The CDR3 has 15 residues. The germline gives CDR1 MNHNY, CDR2 SVGAGI (reference sequence). The CDR3 region is CVSSYKRTRSYEQYF. The CDR3, as DNA: TGTGTCAGCAGTTACAAAAGGACTAGGTCTTACGAGCAGTACTTC.

Ten or more counts support this clonotype. The chain carries TRBV12-3 or TRBV12-4 and TRBJ1-5; D is possibly TRBD1 (5 bases). This CDR3 is 14 amino acids long. V dropped 5 bases and J dropped 2 bases, with 10 bases sitting between them. CDR3 in DNA: TGTGCCAGCAGTCCCTTGGGGGGCAATCAGCCCCAGCATTTT. Residues: CASSPLGGNQPQHF.

The chain carries TRBV6-6 and TRBJ2-1; TRBD2 matches 11 bases. CDR1 MNHNY and CDR2 SVGAGI come from the germline V gene (reference sequence). V lost 5 bases, J lost 1 base, and 4 bases stayed unmatched. The length of the CDR3 is 16 residues. CDR3: CASSDRLAGSYNEQFF. The CDR3 DNA reads TGTGCCAGCAGTGACAGACTAGCGGGGTCCTACAATGAGCAGTTCTTC.

Regarding this clonotype: Possible read error: a much larger clone is one base away. This CDR3 fails to terminate in the conserved phenylalanine or tryptophan, so it likely reflects a read error. The chain employs TRBV29-1 and TRBJ1-2; no clear D. V was clipped by 6 bases and J by 7 bases, with 12 bases between them. The CDR3 extends over 11 amino acids. Germline V lookup: CDR1 SQVTM, CDR2 ANQGSEA. The CDR3 DNA is TGCAGCGTACGTGTAATCGGTGGCTACACCTTA. Its protein is CSVRVIGGYTL.